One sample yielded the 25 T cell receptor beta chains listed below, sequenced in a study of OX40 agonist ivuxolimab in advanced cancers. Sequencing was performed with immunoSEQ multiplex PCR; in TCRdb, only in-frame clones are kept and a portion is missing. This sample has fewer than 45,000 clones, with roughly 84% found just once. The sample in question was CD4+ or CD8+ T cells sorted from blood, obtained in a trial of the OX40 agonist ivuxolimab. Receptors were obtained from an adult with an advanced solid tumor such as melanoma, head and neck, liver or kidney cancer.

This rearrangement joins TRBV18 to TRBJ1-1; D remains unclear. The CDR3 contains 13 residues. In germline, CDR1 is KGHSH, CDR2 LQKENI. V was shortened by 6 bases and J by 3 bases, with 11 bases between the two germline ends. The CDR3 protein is CASSLGLDTEAFF. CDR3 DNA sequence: TGTGCCAGCTCTTTGGGGTTGGACACTGAAGCTTTCTTT.

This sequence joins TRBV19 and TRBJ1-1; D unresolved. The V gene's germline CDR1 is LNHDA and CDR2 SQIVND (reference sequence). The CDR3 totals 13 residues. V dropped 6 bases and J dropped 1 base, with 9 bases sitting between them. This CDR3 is CASRQSSNTEAFF. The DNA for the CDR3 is TGTGCCAGTAGACAGAGCTCGAACACTGAAGCTTTCTTT.

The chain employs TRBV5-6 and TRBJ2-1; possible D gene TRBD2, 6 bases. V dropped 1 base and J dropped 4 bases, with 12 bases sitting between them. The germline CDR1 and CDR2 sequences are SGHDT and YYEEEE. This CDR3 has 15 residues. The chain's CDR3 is CASSLSSTSYNEQFF. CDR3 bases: TGTGCCAGCAGCTTGTCTTCGACTAGTTACAATGAGCAGTTCTTC. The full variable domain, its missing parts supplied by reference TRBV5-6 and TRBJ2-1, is DAGVTQSPTHLIKTRGQQVTLRCSPKSGHDTVSWYQQALGQGPQFIFQYYEEEERQRGNFPDRFSGHQFPNYSSELNVNALLLGDSALYLCASSLSSTSYNEQFFGPGTRLTVL.

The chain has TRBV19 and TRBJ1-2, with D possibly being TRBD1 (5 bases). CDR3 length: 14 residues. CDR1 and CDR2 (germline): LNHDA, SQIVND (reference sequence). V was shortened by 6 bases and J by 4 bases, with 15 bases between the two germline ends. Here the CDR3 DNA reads TGTGCCAGTAGGGCTACGGGGGTTTCCTATGGCTACACCTTC. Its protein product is CASRATGVSYGYTF.

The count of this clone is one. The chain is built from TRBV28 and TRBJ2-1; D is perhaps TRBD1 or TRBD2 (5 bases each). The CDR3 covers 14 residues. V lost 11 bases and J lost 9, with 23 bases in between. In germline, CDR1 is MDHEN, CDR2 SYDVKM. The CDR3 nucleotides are TGTGCCTACCGGGACCGTCGGTTGGGGTCTGAGCAGTTCTTC. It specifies CAYRDRRLGSEQFF.

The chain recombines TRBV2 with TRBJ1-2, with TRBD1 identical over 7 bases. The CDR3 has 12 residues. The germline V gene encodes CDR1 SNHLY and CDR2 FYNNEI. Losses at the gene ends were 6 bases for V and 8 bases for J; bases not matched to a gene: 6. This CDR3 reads CASSRSTGGYTF. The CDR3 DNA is TGTGCCAGCAGCCGTTCGACAGGGGGCTACACCTTC.

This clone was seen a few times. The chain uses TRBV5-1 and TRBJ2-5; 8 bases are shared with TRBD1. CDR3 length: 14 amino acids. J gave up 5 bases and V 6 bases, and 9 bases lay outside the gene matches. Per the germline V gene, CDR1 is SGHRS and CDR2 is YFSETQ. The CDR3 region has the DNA TGCGCCAGCAAAACCCAGGGGGCAGTGGAGACCCAGTACTTC. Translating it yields CASKTQGAVETQYF.

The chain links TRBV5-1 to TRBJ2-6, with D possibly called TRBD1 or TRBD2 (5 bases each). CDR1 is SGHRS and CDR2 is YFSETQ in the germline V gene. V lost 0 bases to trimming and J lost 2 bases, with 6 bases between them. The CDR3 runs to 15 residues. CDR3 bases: TGCGCCAGCAGCTTGGGAGGGGCTGGGGCCAACGTCCTGACTTTC. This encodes CASSLGGAGANVLTF.

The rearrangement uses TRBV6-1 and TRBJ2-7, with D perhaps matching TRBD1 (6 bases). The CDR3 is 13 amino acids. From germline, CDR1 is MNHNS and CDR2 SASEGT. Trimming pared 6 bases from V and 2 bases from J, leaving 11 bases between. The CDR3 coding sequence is TGTGCCAGCAGCGTAACAGGGCCCTACGAGCAGTACTTC. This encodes CASSVTGPYEQYF.

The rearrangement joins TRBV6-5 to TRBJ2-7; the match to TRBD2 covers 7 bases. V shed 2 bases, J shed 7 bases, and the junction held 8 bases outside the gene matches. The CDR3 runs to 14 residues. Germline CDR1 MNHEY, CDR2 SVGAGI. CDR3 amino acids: CASSYPGQGGEQYF. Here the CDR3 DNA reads TGTGCCAGCAGTTACCCGGGCCAGGGAGGGGAGCAGTACTTC.

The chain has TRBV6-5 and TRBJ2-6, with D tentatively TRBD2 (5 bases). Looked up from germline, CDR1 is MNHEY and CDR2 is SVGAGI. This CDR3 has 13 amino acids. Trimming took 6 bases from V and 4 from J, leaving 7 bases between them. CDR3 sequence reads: CASRPGGANVLTF. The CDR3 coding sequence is TGTGCCAGCAGGCCGGGAGGGGCCAACGTCCTGACTTTC.

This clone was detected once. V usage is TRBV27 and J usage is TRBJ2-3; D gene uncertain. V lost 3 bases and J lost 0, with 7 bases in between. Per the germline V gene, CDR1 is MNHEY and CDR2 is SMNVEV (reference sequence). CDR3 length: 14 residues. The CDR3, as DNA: TGTGCCAGCAGTTTCCCCAGCAGCACAGATACGCAGTATTTT. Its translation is CASSFPSSTDTQYF.

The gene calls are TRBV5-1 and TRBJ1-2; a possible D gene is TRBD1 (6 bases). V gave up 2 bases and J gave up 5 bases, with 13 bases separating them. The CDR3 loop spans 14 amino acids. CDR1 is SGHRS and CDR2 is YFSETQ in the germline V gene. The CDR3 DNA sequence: TGCGCCAGCAGCTTCGCAGGGGCGCCTTATGGCTACACCTTC. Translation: CASSFAGAPYGYTF.

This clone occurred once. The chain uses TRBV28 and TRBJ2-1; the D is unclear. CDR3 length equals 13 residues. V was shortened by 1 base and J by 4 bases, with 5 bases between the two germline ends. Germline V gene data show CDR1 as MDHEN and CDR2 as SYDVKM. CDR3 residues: CASSLSGYNEQFF. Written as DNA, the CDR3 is TGTGCCAGCAGTTTATCGGGTTACAATGAGCAGTTCTTC.

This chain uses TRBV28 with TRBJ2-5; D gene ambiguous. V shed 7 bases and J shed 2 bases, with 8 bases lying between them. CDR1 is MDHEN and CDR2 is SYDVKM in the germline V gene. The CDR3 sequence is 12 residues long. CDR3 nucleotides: TGTGCCAGCACGGCTTTTCAAGAGACCCAGTACTTC. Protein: CASTAFQETQYF.

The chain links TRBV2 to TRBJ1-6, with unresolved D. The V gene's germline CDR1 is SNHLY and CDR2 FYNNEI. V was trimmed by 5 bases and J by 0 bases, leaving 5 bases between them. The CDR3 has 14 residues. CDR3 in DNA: TGTGCCAGCAGTCCGAGCTCCTATAATTCACCCCTCCACTTT. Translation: CASSPSSYNSPLHF. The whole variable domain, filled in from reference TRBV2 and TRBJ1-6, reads EPEVTQTPSHQVTQMGQEVILRCVPISNHLYFYWYRQILGQKVEFLVSFYNNEISEKSEIFDDQFSVERPDGSNFTLKIRSTKLEDSAMYFCASSPSSYNSPLHFGNGTRLTVT.

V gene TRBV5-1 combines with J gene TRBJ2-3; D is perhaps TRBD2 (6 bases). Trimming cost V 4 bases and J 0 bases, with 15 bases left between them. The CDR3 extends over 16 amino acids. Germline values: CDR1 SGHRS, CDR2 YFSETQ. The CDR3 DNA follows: TGCGCCAGCAGCGCGGGACTTGTTACTAGCACAGATACGCAGTATTTT. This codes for CASSAGLVTSTDTQYF.

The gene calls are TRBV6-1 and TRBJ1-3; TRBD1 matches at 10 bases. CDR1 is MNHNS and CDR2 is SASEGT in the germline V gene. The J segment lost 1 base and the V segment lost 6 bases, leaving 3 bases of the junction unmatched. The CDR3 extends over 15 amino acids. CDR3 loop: CASRPGQGSGNTIYF. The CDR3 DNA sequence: TGTGCCAGCAGGCCGGGACAGGGGTCTGGAAACACCATATATTTT.

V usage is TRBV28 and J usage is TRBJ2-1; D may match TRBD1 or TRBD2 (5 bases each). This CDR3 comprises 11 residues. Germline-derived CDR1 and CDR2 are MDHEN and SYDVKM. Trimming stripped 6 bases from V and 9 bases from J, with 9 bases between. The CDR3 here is CASRQRGEQFF. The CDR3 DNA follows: TGTGCCAGCAGACAGAGGGGTGAGCAGTTCTTC.

For the CDR3, the DNA is TGTGCCAGCACGACAGGGACTGAAGCTTTCTTT. Protein product: CASTTGTEAFF. This chain joins TRBV6-6 and TRBJ1-1; 7 bases agree with TRBD1. The germline V gene has CDR1 MNHNY and CDR2 SVGAGI (reference sequence). The J segment lost 5 bases and the V segment lost 7 bases, leaving 1 base of the junction unmatched. The CDR3 has 11 amino acids.

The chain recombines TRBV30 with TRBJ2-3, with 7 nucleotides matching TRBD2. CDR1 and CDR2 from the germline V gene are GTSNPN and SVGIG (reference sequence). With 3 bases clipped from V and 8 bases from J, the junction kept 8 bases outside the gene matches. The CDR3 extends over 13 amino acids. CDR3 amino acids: CAWRTASGGTQYF. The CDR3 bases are TGTGCCTGGAGGACAGCCTCGGGGGGTACGCAGTATTTT.

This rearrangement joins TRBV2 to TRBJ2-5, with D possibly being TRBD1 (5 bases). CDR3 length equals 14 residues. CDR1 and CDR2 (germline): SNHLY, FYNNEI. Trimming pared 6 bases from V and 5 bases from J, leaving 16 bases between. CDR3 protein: CASSGRTSWETQYF. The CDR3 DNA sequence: TGTGCCAGCAGCGGCCGGACATCGTGGGAGACCCAGTACTTC.

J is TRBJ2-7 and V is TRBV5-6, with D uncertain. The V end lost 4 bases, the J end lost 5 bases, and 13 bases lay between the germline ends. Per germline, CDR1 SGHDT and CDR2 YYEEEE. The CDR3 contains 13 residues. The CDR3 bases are TGTGCCAGCAGCGAAACTCTAAGGGACGAGCAGTACTTC. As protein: CASSETLRDEQYF.

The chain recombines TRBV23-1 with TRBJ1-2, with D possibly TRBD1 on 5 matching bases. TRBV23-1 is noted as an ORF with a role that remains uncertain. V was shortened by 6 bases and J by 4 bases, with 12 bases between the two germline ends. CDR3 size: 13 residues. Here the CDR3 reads CASRQEIGYGYTF. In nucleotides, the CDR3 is TGCGCCAGCAGACAGGAAATCGGCTATGGCTACACCTTC.

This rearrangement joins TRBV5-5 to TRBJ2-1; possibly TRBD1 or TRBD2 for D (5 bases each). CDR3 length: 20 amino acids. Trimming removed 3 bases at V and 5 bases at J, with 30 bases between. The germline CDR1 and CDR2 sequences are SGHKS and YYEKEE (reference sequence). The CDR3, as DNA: TGTGCCAGCAGCTCGGGGCAGCTCTATCTTCCATTCGTACTTCACAATGAGCAGTTCTTC. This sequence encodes CASSSGQLYLPFVLHNEQFF.